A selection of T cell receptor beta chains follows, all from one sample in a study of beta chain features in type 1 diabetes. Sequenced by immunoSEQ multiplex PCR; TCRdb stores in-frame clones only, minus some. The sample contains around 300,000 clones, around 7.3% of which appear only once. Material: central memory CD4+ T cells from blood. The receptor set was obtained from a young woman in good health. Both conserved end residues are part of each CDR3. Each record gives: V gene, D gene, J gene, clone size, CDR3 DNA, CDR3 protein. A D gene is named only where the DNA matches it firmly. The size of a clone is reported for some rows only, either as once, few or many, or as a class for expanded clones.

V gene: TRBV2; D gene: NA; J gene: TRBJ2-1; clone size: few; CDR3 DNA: TGTGCCAGCTGTCTAGCGAATACTGAGCAGTTCTTC; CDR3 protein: CASCLANTEQFF
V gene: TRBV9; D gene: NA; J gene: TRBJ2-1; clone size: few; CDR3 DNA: TGTGCCAGCACCCGGACTAACTACAATGAGCAGTTCTTC; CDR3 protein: CASTRTNYNEQFF
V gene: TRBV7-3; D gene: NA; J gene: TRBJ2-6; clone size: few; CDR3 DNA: TGTGCCAGCGGGAGGGGGCAAGGGGCCAACGTCCTGACTTTC; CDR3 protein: CASGRGQGANVLTF
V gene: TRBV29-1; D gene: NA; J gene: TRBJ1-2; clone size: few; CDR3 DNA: TGCAGCGTCTCCGGGGAGGGTCGCTACACCTTC; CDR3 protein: CSVSGEGRYTF
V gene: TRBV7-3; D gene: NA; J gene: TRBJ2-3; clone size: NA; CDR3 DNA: TGTGCCAGCAGCTCCCTGCGGAGCACAGATACGCAGTATTTT; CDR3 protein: CASSSLRSTDTQYF
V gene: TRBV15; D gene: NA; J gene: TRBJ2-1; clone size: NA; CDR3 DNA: TGTGCCACCAGCAGGGACCTGATTACCTACAATGAGCAGTTCTTC; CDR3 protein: CATSRDLITYNEQFF
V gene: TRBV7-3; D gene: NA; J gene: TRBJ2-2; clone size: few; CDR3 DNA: TGTGCCAGCAGCTCCGGGAGTAGGAGGGCCAAGGCCGGGGAGCTGTTTTTT; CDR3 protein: CASSSGSRRAKAGELFF
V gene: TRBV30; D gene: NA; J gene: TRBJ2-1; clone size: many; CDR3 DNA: TGTGCCTGGGGAGGTGGAAATGAGCAGTTCTTC; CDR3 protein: CAWGGGNEQFF
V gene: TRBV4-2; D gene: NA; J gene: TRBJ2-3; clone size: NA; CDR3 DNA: TGTGCCAGCAGTTCCCAGGGCCCAGATACGCAGTATTTT; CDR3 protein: CASSSQGPDTQYF
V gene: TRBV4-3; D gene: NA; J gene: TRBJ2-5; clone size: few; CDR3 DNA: TGCGCCAGCAGCCGACAGGACGGGGAGACCCAGTACTTC; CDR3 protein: CASSRQDGETQYF
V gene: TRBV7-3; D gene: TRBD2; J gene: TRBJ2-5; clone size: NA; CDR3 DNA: TGTGCCAGCAGCACGGGACTAGCGGGAGTTGGTGAGACCCAGTACTTC; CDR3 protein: CASSTGLAGVGETQYF
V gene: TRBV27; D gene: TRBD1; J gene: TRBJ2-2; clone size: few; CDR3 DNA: TGTGCCAGCAGAATGGACAGGTTGCAGGGGGGGGAGCTGTTTTTT; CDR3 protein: CASRMDRLQGGELFF
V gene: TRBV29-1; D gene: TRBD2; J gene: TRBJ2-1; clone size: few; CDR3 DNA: TGCAGCGTTGGCGGCCGTAGCGGGAGCTCCTACAATGAGCAGTTCTTC; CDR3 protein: CSVGGRSGSSYNEQFF
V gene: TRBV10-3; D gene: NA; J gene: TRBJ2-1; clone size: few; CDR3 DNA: TGTGCCAGCAACTCGAATTACAATGAGCAGTTCTTC; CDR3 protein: CASNSNYNEQFF
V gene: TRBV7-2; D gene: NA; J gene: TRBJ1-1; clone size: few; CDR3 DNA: TGTGCCAGCAGCCCCGAGGGGCAGCCGAACACTGAAGCTTTCTTT; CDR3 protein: CASSPEGQPNTEAFF
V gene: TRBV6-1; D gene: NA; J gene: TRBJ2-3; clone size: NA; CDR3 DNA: TGTGCCAGCAGGGCACGGGGAGATACGCAGTATTTT; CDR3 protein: CASRARGDTQYF
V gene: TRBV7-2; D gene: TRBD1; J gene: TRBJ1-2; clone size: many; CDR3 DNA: TGTGCCAGCAGCCGTCGGACAGGCGACGGCTACACCTTC; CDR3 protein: CASSRRTGDGYTF
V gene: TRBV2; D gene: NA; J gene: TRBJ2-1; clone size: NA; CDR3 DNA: TGTGCCAGCAAGGGCAGGGTGTCCTACAATGAGCAGTTCTTC; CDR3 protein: CASKGRVSYNEQFF
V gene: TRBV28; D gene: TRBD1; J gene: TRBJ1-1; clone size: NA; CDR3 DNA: TGTGCCAGCAGGGGGACAGTTGAAGCTTTCTTT; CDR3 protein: CASRGTVEAFF
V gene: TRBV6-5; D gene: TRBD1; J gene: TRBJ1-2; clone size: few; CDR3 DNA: TGTGCCAGCAGTTACTCGACGGGGACAGACTACACCTTC; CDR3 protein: CASSYSTGTDYTF
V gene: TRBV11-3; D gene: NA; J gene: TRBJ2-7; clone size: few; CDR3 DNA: TGTGCCAGCAGCTTAGGTAACGAGCAGTACTTC; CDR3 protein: CASSLGNEQYF
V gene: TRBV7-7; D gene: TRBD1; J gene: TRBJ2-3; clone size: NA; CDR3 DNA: TGTGCCAGCAGCATGACGACAGGGAAGGCAGATACGCAGTATTTT; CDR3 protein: CASSMTTGKADTQYF
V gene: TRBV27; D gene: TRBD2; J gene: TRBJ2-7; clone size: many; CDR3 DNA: TGTGCCAGCAGTTTTCGGGAGGGAACCTACGAGCAGTACTTC; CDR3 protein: CASSFREGTYEQYF
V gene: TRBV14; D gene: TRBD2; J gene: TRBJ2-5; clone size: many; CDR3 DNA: TGTGCCAGCAGCCTTTTGACTAGCGGGCAAGAGACCCAGTACTTC; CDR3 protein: CASSLLTSGQETQYF
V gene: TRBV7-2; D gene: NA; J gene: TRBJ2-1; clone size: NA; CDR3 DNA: TGTGCCAGCAGCTCGAAGGTCCTGGGGGTCTACAATGAGCAGTTCTTC; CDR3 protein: CASSSKVLGVYNEQFF
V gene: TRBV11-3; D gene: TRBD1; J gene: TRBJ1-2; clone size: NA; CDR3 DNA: TGTGCCAGCAGCTTCGACAGGGGGAATGGCTACACCTTC; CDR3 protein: CASSFDRGNGYTF
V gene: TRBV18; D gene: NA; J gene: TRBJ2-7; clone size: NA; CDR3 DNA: TGTGCCAGCTCACGGGATCTCTACTACGAGCAGTACTTC; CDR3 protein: CASSRDLYYEQYF
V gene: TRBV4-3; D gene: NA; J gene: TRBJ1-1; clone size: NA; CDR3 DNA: TGCGCCAGCAGCCAAGAGACAGGAGTGGTAGCTTTCTTT; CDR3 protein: CASSQETGVVAFF
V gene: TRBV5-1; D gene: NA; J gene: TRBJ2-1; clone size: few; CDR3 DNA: TGCGCCAGCAGCTACGATCAGGGTTTTGAGCAGTTCTTC; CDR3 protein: CASSYDQGFEQFF
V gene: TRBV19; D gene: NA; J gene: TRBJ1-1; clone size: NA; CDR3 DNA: TGTGCCAGTAGTGCCACCTTCCAGGGAACTGAAGCTTTCTTT; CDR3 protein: CASSATFQGTEAFF
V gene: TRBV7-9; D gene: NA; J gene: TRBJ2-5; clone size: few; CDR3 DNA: TGTGCCAGCAGCTTGCAGTATCAGACCCAGTACTTC; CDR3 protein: CASSLQYQTQYF
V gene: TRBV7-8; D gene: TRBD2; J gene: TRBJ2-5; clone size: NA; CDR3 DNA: TGTGCCAGCAGCTTGGGGACTACAATGGAGACCCAGTACTTC; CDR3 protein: CASSLGTTMETQYF
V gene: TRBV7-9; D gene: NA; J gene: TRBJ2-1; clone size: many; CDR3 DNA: TGTGCCAGCAGCTTAGAAGGGCCACCCTACAATGAGCAGTTCTTC; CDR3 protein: CASSLEGPPYNEQFF
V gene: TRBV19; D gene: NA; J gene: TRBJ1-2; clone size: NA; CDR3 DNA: TGTGCCAGCTCGACTCAGGGAAACTATGGCTACACCTTC; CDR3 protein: CASSTQGNYGYTF
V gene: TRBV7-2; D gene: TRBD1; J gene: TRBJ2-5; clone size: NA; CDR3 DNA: TGTGCCAGCAGCGCTGGACAGGGGGATACAGAGACCCAGTACTTC; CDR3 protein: CASSAGQGDTETQYF
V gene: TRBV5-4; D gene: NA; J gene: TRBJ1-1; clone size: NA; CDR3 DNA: TGTGCCAGCAGCTTTGGTGCGAACGTGGGCACTGAAGCTTTCTTT; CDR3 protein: CASSFGANVGTEAFF
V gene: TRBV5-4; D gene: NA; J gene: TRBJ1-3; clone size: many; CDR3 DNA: TGTGCCAGCAGCTTGGGTCCAGCCTCTGGAAACACCATATATTTT; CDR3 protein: CASSLGPASGNTIYF
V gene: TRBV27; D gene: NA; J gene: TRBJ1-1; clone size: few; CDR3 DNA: TGTGCCAGCAGTTCTCCCGGAGGGAACACTGAAGCTTTCTTT; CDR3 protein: CASSSPGGNTEAFF
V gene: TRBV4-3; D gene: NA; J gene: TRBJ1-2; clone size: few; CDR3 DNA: TGCGCCAGCAGCCCGTGGGGGGAATTGAGCTACACCTTC; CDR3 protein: CASSPWGELSYTF
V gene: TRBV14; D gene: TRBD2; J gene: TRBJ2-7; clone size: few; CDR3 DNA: TGTGCCAGCACGAGGGGGACTAGCGGACCATACGAGCAGTACTTC; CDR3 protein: CASTRGTSGPYEQYF
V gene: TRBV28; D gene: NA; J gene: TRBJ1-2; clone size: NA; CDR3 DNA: TGTGCCAGCATACCTTCTTTGGCAGGAGGTAATTATGGCTACACCTTC; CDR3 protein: CASIPSLAGGNYGYTF
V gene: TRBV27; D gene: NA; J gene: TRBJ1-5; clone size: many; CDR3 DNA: TGTGCCCGCCCGCGGCCCCAGCATTTT; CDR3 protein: CARPRPQHF
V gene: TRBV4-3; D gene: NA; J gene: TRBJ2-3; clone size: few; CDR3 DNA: TGCGCCAGCAGCCAAGATCTAAACGGGAGAACAGATACGCAGTATTTT; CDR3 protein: CASSQDLNGRTDTQYF
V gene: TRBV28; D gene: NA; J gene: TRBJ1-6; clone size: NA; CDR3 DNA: TGTGCCAGCAGTTTATGGGACAGTGGGATCAATTCACCCCTCCACTTT; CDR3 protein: CASSLWDSGINSPLHF
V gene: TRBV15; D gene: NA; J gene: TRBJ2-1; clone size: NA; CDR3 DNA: TGTGCCACCAGCAGGAACAGTTTCACCAATGAGCAGTTCTTC; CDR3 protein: CATSRNSFTNEQFF
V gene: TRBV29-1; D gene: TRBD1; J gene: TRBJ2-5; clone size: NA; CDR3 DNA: TGCAGCGTTGAATATCCGATCCGGACAGGGAAGGAGACCCAGTACTTC; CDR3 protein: CSVEYPIRTGKETQYF
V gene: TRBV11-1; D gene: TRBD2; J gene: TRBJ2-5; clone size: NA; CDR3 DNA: TGTGCCAGCAGCCCGTGGGGGGGAGAGACCCAGTACTTC; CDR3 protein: CASSPWGGETQYF
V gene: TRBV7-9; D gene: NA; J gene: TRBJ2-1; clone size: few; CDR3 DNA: TGTGCCAGCAGCACTCCTAGCAGGAGTTCAAATGAGCAGTTCTTC; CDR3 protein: CASSTPSRSSNEQFF
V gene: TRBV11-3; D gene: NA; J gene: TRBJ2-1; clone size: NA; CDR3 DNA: TGTGCCAGCAGTTTCAGACTAGACAATGAGCAGTTCTTC; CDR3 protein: CASSFRLDNEQFF
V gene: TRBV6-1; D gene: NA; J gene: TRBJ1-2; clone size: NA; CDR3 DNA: TGTGCCAGCAGTGAACCATCAGGCCCCAGGGATAACTATGGCTACACCTTC; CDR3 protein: CASSEPSGPRDNYGYTF
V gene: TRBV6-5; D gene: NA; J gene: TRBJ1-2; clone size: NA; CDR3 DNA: TGTGCCAGCTCATTCGGCAACTATGGCTACACCTTC; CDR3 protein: CASSFGNYGYTF
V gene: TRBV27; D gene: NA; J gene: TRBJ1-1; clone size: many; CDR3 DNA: TGTGCCAGCAGTTTAACGGGTGACACTGAAGCTTTCTTT; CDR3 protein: CASSLTGDTEAFF
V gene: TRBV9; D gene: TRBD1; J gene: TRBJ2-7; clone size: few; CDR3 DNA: TGTGCCAGCAGCGGTGACAGGGATGGCGAGCAGTACTTC; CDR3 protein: CASSGDRDGEQYF
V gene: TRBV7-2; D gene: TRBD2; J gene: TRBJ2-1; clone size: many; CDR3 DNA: TGTGCCAGCAGCCTCCTAGCGGCGGGGTACAATGAGCAGTTCTTC; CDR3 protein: CASSLLAAGYNEQFF
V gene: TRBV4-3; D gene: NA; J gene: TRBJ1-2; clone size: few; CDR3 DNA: TGCGCCAGCAGCCAAGCCTCAGGACGGGGTAACTATGGCTACACCTTC; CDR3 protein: CASSQASGRGNYGYTF